The rows below give T cell receptor beta chains drawn from one sample of a study of blood T cell repertoires in COVID-19. The assay was immunoSEQ multiplex PCR, and TCRdb's table has in-frame clones only and misses some. The table includes 300,000 to 400,000 clones, 87% detected once. The sequencing sample was made of peripheral blood. The receptors shown here come from an older woman with COVID-19, enrolled during active disease. CDR3s include the opening cysteine and the closing phenylalanine or tryptophan. The D gene is left open where the match is weak. Size is omitted from some rows. Given values are once, few, many or a class for expanded clones.

J | D | size | V | CDR3 | DNA
TRBJ2-3 | . | few | TRBV6-5 | CASRRQVLSTDTQYF | TGTGCCAGCAGGAGACAGGTTCTTAGCACAGATACGCAGTATTTT
TRBJ2-7 | TRBD2 | . | TRBV4-1 | CASSLGRGSYEQYF | TGCGCCAGCAGCCTCGGGAGGGGTTCCTACGAGCAGTACTTC
TRBJ2-7 | . | few | TRBV7-9 | CASSLEAGASYEQYF | TGTGCCAGCAGCTTAGAGGCAGGGGCTTCCTACGAGCAGTACTTC
TRBJ1-1 | . | . | TRBV5-1 | CASSLVSGSTSNAVF | TGCGCCAGCAGCTTGGTTAGTGGGTCCACCTCCAACGCGGTATTT
TRBJ2-5 | TRBD2 | . | TRBV6-5 | CASSIGGGPQETQYF | TGTGCCAGCAGTATCGGCGGGGGACCCCAAGAGACCCAGTACTTC
TRBJ1-1 | . | . | TRBV19 | CASRADRSLNTEAFF | TGTGCCAGTAGGGCTGACAGGAGCCTGAACACTGAAGCTTTCTTT
TRBJ2-7 | TRBD2 | . | TRBV20-1 | CSASWTSGGYEQYF | TGCAGTGCTAGTTGGACTAGCGGGGGCTACGAGCAGTACTTC
TRBJ2-1 | TRBD2 | . | TRBV10-3 | CAISGLAGGNEQFF | TGTGCCATCAGTGGGCTAGCGGGGGGCAATGAGCAGTTCTTC
TRBJ2-1 | TRBD2 | . | TRBV5-1 | CASSWGTSNNEQFF | TGCGCCAGCAGCTGGGGGACTAGCAACAATGAGCAGTTCTTC
TRBJ1-2 | TRBD1 | . | TRBV28 | CASSQTSSGGTPANYGYTF | TGTGCCAGCAGTCAAACTTCCTCAGGGGGTACCCCAGCTAACTATGGCTACACCTTC
TRBJ1-1 | . | . | TRBV19 | CASSSWAPRNTEAFF | TGTGCCAGTAGTAGTTGGGCCCCCAGGAACACTGAAGCTTTCTTT
TRBJ2-1 | . | once | TRBV7-3 | CASSFLNSRDEQFF | TGTGCCAGCAGCTTCCTTAACTCGCGGGATGAGCAGTTCTTC
TRBJ2-7 | TRBD1 | . | TRBV6-5 | CASSTTGAYEQYF | TGTGCCAGCAGCACGACAGGGGCCTACGAGCAGTACTTC
TRBJ2-7 | . | . | TRBV5-1 | CASSLATDLHEQYF | TGCGCCAGCAGCTTGGCGACAGATCTCCACGAGCAGTACTTC
TRBJ2-1 | . | . | TRBV5-8 | CASSLGQNHNEQFF | TGTGCCAGCAGCTTGGGACAGAACCACAATGAGCAGTTCTTC
TRBJ2-1 | . | . | TRBV5-1 | CASSLGHLNEQFF | TGCGCCAGCAGCTTGGGACATCTCAATGAGCAGTTCTTC
TRBJ1-2 | TRBD1 | . | TRBV2 | CASGTGTAYGYTF | TGTGCCAGCGGCACCGGGACAGCCTATGGCTACACCTTC
TRBJ1-1 | . | . | TRBV9 | CASSVLQVNTEAFF | TGTGCCAGCAGCGTATTACAGGTTAACACTGAAGCTTTCTTT
TRBJ1-5 | . | . | TRBV6-5 | CASSLNNGQPQHF | TGTGCCAGCAGCCTGAATAACGGTCAGCCCCAGCATTTT
TRBJ2-5 | TRBD1 | . | TRBV10-3 | CAISESTGKETQYF | TGTGCCATCAGTGAGTCGACAGGGAAAGAGACCCAGTACTTC
TRBJ1-6 | TRBD1 | . | TRBV5-4 | CASSRGQEDNSPLHF | TGTGCCAGCAGCCGCGGACAGGAAGATAATTCACCCCTCCACTTT
TRBJ1-1 | . | . | TRBV6-4 | CARPQGGYTEAFF | TGTGCCAGACCCCAGGGTGGATACACTGAAGCTTTCTTT
TRBJ1-2 | . | . | TRBV5-1 | CASSLAWGGKDYGYTF | TGCGCCAGCAGCTTGGCTTGGGGCGGAAAGGACTATGGCTACACCTTC
TRBJ2-5 | . | . | TRBV19 | CASSIIGGTQYF | TGTGCCAGTAGTATTATAGGGGGGACCCAGTACTTC
TRBJ1-6 | . | . | TRBV7-3 | CASSLQGLYNSPLHF | TGTGCCAGCAGCTTACAGGGACTCTATAATTCACCCCTCCACTTT
TRBJ1-1 | . | . | TRBV2 | CASRRVNTEAFF | TGTGCCAGCAGGCGGGTGAACACTGAAGCTTTCTTT
TRBJ1-5 | . | . | TRBV28 | CASRGHLNQPQHF | TGTGCCAGCAGAGGACACCTAAATCAGCCCCAGCATTTT
TRBJ1-1 | . | . | TRBV5-1 | CASSLAIAPNENTEAFF | TGCGCCAGCAGCTTGGCAATAGCCCCTAATGAGAACACTGAAGCTTTCTTT
TRBJ2-7 | TRBD2 | . | TRBV30 | CAWSVLADSYEQYF | TGTGCCTGGAGTGTCCTAGCGGACTCCTACGAGCAGTACTTC
TRBJ2-5 | TRBD1 | . | TRBV19 | CASSSLTGEETQYF | TGTGCCAGTAGTTCCCTGACAGGGGAAGAGACCCAGTACTTC
TRBJ2-3 | TRBD1 | . | TRBV5-1 | CASSLTGTGPDTQYF | TGCGCCAGCAGCTTGACCGGGACAGGGCCAGATACGCAGTATTTT
TRBJ2-7 | . | . | TRBV30 | CAWNRGTAPAEQYF | TGTGCCTGGAATCGGGGGACAGCGCCAGCCGAGCAGTACTTC
TRBJ2-1 | TRBD2 | . | TRBV13 | CASSLARPAGAYNEQFF | TGTGCCAGCAGCTTAGCGCGCCCAGCGGGGGCCTACAATGAGCAGTTCTTC
TRBJ2-7 | . | . | TRBV5-1 | CASSSSGQTYEQYF | TGCGCCAGCAGCTCTAGTGGACAGACCTACGAGCAGTACTTC
TRBJ2-2 | TRBD2 | . | TRBV7-2 | CASSLSQRGGRTGELFF | TGTGCCAGCAGCTTAAGTCAGCGGGGGGGCCGGACCGGGGAGCTGTTTTTT
TRBJ2-7 | . | . | TRBV9 | CASSPTGGTPTTEQYF | TGTGCCAGCAGCCCCACTGGGGGGACTCCTACTACCGAGCAGTACTTC
TRBJ2-7 | . | . | TRBV5-1 | CASSLGRGEGDYEQYF | TGCGCCAGCAGCTTAGGACGCGGGGAAGGGGACTACGAGCAGTACTTC
TRBJ1-4 | . | few | TRBV9 | CASSVELSATNEKLFF | TGTGCCAGCAGCGTAGAGCTTTCTGCAACTAATGAAAAACTGTTTTTT
TRBJ1-1 | . | . | TRBV19 | CASSMRGQGQNTEAFF | TGTGCCAGTAGTATGAGGGGACAAGGCCAGAACACTGAAGCTTTCTTT
TRBJ1-1 | TRBD1 | . | TRBV20-1 | CSASQTGGNTEAFF | TGCAGTGCTAGTCAGACAGGGGGGAACACTGAAGCTTTCTTT
TRBJ2-6 | . | . | TRBV18 | CASSPTRTSSGANVLTF | TGTGCCAGCTCACCTACCCGGACAAGCTCTGGGGCCAACGTCCTGACTTTC
TRBJ2-7 | . | . | TRBV24-1 | CATSHGTYEQYF | TGTGCCACCAGCCACGGTACCTACGAGCAGTACTTC
TRBJ2-3 | TRBD2 | . | TRBV3-1/TRBV3-2 | CASSQVLGGGAYTQYF | TGTGCCAGCAGCCAAGTTTTGGGCGGGGGGGCTTATACGCAGTATTTT
TRBJ2-2 | TRBD2 | . | TRBV24-1 | CATTRGGTGELFF | TGTGCCACCACTCGCGGGGGAACCGGGGAGCTGTTTTTT
TRBJ1-1 | . | . | TRBV6-6 | CASSPPTGFGTEAFF | TGTGCCAGCAGTCCTCCCACAGGGTTTGGGACTGAAGCTTTCTTT
TRBJ2-2 | . | . | TRBV6-5 | CASKSERANTGELFF | TGTGCCAGCAAAAGCGAGCGAGCGAACACCGGGGAGCTGTTTTTT
TRBJ1-5 | . | . | TRBV19 | CASSIDWGRGNQPQHF | TGTGCCAGTAGTATAGATTGGGGCAGGGGCAATCAGCCCCAGCATTTT
TRBJ1-4 | TRBD1 | . | TRBV5-1 | CASSSLDRTPGKLFF | TGCGCCAGCAGCTCCTTGGACAGGACCCCAGGAAAACTGTTTTTT
TRBJ1-5 | . | . | TRBV5-6 | CASSNSLVTHSNQPQHF | TGTGCCAGCAGCAATAGTTTGGTCACCCATAGCAATCAGCCCCAGCATTTT
TRBJ2-2 | TRBD2 | . | TRBV10-1 | CASSATLAGYTGELFF | TGCGCCAGCAGTGCGACTCTAGCGGGGTACACCGGGGAGCTGTTTTTT
TRBJ1-2 | TRBD1 | . | TRBV14 | CASSQGQSYGYTF | TGTGCCAGCAGCCAGGGACAGAGCTATGGCTACACCTTC
TRBJ1-1 | . | once | TRBV6-5 | CASSRANTEAFF | TGTGCCAGCAGTCGAGCGAACACTGAAGCTTTCTTT
TRBJ2-1 | TRBD2 | . | TRBV6-5 | CASSYSILAGMLQFF | TGTGCCAGCAGTTACTCGATACTAGCGGGTATGTTGCAGTTCTTC
TRBJ2-3 | TRBD2 | . | TRBV28 | CASSFWSSGGAVDTQYF | TGTGCCAGCAGTTTCTGGAGTAGCGGGGGGGCCGTAGATACGCAGTATTTT
TRBJ2-3 | . | . | TRBV5-1 | CASSFSVRWLTDTQYF | TGCGCCAGCAGCTTTTCGGTGCGGTGGTTGACAGATACGCAGTATTTT
TRBJ2-1 | TRBD2 | once | TRBV3-1/TRBV3-2 | CASRKRGPGREQFF | TGTGCCAGCCGAAAGCGGGGGCCCGGACGGGAGCAGTTCTTC
TRBJ2-1 | TRBD2 | few | TRBV2 | CASEAGGGNEQFF | TGTGCCAGCGAAGCGGGGGGCGGAAATGAGCAGTTCTTC